Below are 24 T cell receptor beta chains sequenced from a single sample in a study of blood T cell repertoires in COVID-19. The repertoire was sequenced with immunoSEQ multiplex PCR; TCRdb's copy has only in-frame clones and lacks some. The profile shows approximately 110,000 clones, about 70% of them singletons. Sequenced sample: peripheral blood. The source of these receptors is a man older than 75 with COVID-19, enrolled during active disease.

This clone has just one count. CDR3 nucleotides: TGTGCCAGCAGCTCACAGGGACAGGCTGAAGCTTTCTTT. Its translation: CASSSQGQAEAFF. V and J are TRBV7-9 and TRBJ1-1, with 8 bases aligning to TRBD1. Germline loops: CDR1 SEHNR, CDR2 FQNEAQ (reference sequence). This CDR3 contains 13 residues. J lost 6 bases, V lost 4 bases, and 4 bases had no gene match.

The genes are TRBV27 and TRBJ2-1; 11 nucleotides match TRBD1. The CDR3 sequence is 18 residues long. The V gene's germline CDR1 is MNHEY and CDR2 SMNVEV (reference sequence). The J segment lost 9 bases and the V segment lost 10 bases, leaving 23 bases of the junction unmatched. CDR3: CATLPLGHGTGGRREQFF. In DNA form, the CDR3 reads TGTGCCACCCTCCCCCTCGGGCACGGGACAGGGGGACGACGTGAGCAGTTCTTC.

The table lists this clone with a count of one. V usage is TRBV6-1 and J usage is TRBJ1-5; D might be TRBD1 (6 bases). V lost 8 bases and J 2 bases, leaving 13 bases between the germline ends. Germline V lookup: CDR1 MNHNS, CDR2 SASEGT. The CDR3 totals 14 residues. The CDR3 reads CASLRGDGNQPQHF. The CDR3 nucleotides are TGTGCCAGCCTCAGGGGAGATGGCAATCAGCCCCAGCATTTT.

The rearrangement links TRBV18 to TRBJ2-3; D may be TRBD2 (6 bases). The germline CDR1 and CDR2 sequences are KGHSH and LQKENI. This CDR3 region has 14 residues. With 6 bases removed from V and 0 bases from J, the gap between germline ends came to 10 bases. CDR3 DNA sequence: TGTGCCAGCTCTCCGACTAGAAGCACAGATACGCAGTATTTT. It translates to CASSPTRSTDTQYF.

The rearrangement joins TRBV27 to TRBJ2-5; TRBD2 matches at 7 bases. Trimming removed 5 bases from V and 1 base from J; junction bases left unmatched: 13. Germline loops: CDR1 MNHEY, CDR2 SMNVEV (reference sequence). The CDR3 sequence is 17 residues long. CDR3 protein: CASSPAFGRGSQETQYF. Written as DNA, the CDR3 is TGTGCCAGCAGTCCTGCCTTTGGGCGGGGGTCCCAAGAGACCCAGTACTTC.

In this sample, this clone turned up a few times. The V gene is TRBV5-1, the J gene TRBJ1-6; D call uncertain. CDR3 length equals 15 residues. Trimming left V 5 bases short and J 7 bases short, with 16 bases between. Germline assignment: CDR1 SGHRS and CDR2 YFSETQ. The chain's CDR3 is CASSLVLTRNSPLHF. The CDR3 DNA reads TGCGCCAGCAGTCTAGTACTTACGAGGAATTCACCCCTCCACTTT.

In DNA form, the CDR3 reads TGTGCCAGCAGCTTAGGGGTCACGGGTTACGAGCAGTACTTC. Translated, it gives CASSLGVTGYEQYF. The chain combines TRBV11-1 with TRBJ2-7; D unclear. The V end was cut by 1 base, the J end by 4 bases, with 11 bases between. This CDR3 region has 14 residues. The germline V gene encodes CDR1 SGHAT and CDR2 FQDESV (reference sequence).

This chain links TRBV7-2 with TRBJ2-2, with 10 bases fitting TRBD2. V lost 0 bases to trimming and J lost 3 bases; unmatched junction nucleotides: 7. Germline V gene sequence: CDR1 SGHTA, CDR2 FQGNSA. This CDR3 is 18 amino acids long. Here the CDR3 DNA reads TGTGCCAGCAGCTTAGCGCTAGCGGGAGTGGTCTACACCGGGGAGCTGTTTTTT. Translated: CASSLALAGVVYTGELFF.

As regards this clone: Within the sample, other DNA sequences also encode this same CDR3. The V and J genes are TRBV7-2 and TRBJ2-3; D perhaps matches TRBD1 (6 bases). The CDR3 length is 14 residues. Looked up from germline, CDR1 is SGHTA and CDR2 is FQGNSA. V lost 1 base, J lost 4 bases, and 9 bases lay in between. CDR3 residues: CASSLVQGADTQYF. CDR3 nucleotides: TGTGCCAGCAGCTTAGTACAGGGAGCAGATACGCAGTATTTT. The full variable domain, its missing parts supplied by reference TRBV7-2 and TRBJ2-3, is GAGVSQSPSNKVTEKGKDVELRCDPISGHTALYWYRQSLGQGLEFLIYFQGNSAPDKSGLPSDRFSAERTGGSVSTLTIQRTQQEDSAVYLCASSLVQGADTQYFGPGTRLTVL.

CDR3 DNA: TGTGCCAGCAGCCCCGGGACAGGGGGAGCCTACGAGCAGTACTTC. This codes for CASSPGTGGAYEQYF. J is TRBJ2-7 and V is TRBV7-6; TRBD1 aligns across 11 bases. Germline CDR1 is SGHVS and CDR2 is FNYEAQ. V was clipped by 5 bases and J by 2 bases; unmatched bases: 5. This CDR3 contains 15 residues.

The chain recombines TRBV6-6 with TRBJ2-3; 9 bases are a match to TRBD1. The CDR3 consists of 16 residues. V dropped 6 bases and J dropped 6; count of bases not matched to a gene: 13. CDR1 is MNHNY, CDR2 SVGAGI, per germline (reference sequence). This CDR3 is CASSGLGQGIGDTQYF. For the CDR3, the DNA is TGTGCCAGCAGCGGCCTGGGACAGGGAATCGGTGATACGCAGTATTTT.

V is TRBV5-8 and J is TRBJ2-7; weak D call: TRBD1 (5 bases). The CDR3 contains 12 residues. The ends were cut back, 2 bases at V and 2 bases at J, with 5 bases in the middle. Germline CDR1 SGHTS, CDR2 YDEGEE. The CDR3 coding sequence is TGTGCCAGCAGCTTAGGGGCCTACGAGCAGTACTTC. It is translated as CASSLGAYEQYF.

This chain connects TRBV27 to TRBJ2-1; 12 bases fit TRBD2. CDR1 and CDR2 (germline): MNHEY, SMNVEV (reference sequence). V was pared by 6 bases and J by 15 bases, with 24 bases of the junction left unmatched. There are 18 residues in the CDR3. CDR3 in amino acids: CASRLGGRLAGANPLGFF. For the CDR3, the DNA is TGTGCCAGCAGATTGGGGGGGCGACTAGCGGGAGCGAACCCCCTAGGGTTCTTC.

This chain uses TRBV7-9 with TRBJ1-1, with no clear D. Germline V gene data show CDR1 as SEHNR and CDR2 as FQNEAQ (reference sequence). The CDR3 length is 15 residues. Deletions cut 2 bases from V and 1 base from J, with 11 bases between. CDR3 amino acids: CASSLFGSTNTEAFF. The DNA of the CDR3 is TGTGCCAGCAGCTTATTTGGGAGCACGAACACTGAAGCTTTCTTT.

This clone was found a few times. V and J are TRBV7-8 and TRBJ1-6; D remains ambiguous. The CDR3 covers 18 residues. Trimming took 2 bases from V and 7 from J, leaving 21 bases between them. Per the germline V gene, CDR1 is SGHVS and CDR2 is FQNEAQ. CDR3 sequence (DNA): TGTGCCAGCAGCTTATTGCGGTTGAGTGTCTTCTACAATTCACCCCTCCACTTT. Protein sequence: CASSLLRLSVFYNSPLHF.

V usage is TRBV2 and J usage is TRBJ1-2; the D gene is possibly TRBD1 (6 bases). The CDR3 extends over 12 amino acids. The germline V gene encodes CDR1 SNHLY and CDR2 FYNNEI. V lost 6 bases, J lost 6 bases, and 11 bases lay in between. CDR3 in DNA: TGTGCCAGCAGCCTCCAGGGGAATGGCTACACCTTC. As protein: CASSLQGNGYTF.

The V gene is TRBV6-2 or TRBV6-3, the J gene TRBJ1-2, with 7 nucleotides matching TRBD1. This CDR3 spans 14 amino acids. From germline, CDR1 is MNHEY and CDR2 SVGEGT. J lost 7 bases, V lost 3 bases, and 8 bases had no gene match. CDR3 DNA: TGTGCCAGCAGTTATTCTGACAGGGTATTTGGCTACACCTTC. This codes for CASSYSDRVFGYTF.

V usage is TRBV3-1 (or the pseudogene TRBV3-2) and J usage is TRBJ1-4; 7 bases map to TRBD1. The germline CDR1 and CDR2 sequences are LGHDT and YNNKEL (reference sequence). V dropped 0 bases and J dropped 1; count of bases not matched to a gene: 8. This CDR3 region has 18 residues. The CDR3 loop is CASSQDQERGRTNEKLFF. The CDR3 region has the DNA TGTGCCAGCAGCCAAGATCAAGAAAGGGGGCGAACTAATGAAAAACTGTTTTTT.

This clone showed up just a few times. The V gene is TRBV28, the J gene TRBJ2-3, with 7 bases aligning to TRBD2. With 3 bases clipped from V and 6 bases from J, the junction kept 6 bases outside the gene matches. The CDR3 consists of 14 residues. CDR1 is MDHEN, CDR2 SYDVKM, per germline. In nucleotides, the CDR3 is TGTGCCAGCAGTTTGTGGGGGGGTATCGATACGCAGTATTTT. Its translation: CASSLWGGIDTQYF.

The CDR3 DNA reads TGTGCCAGCAGCTTAGTCAGAGGCAAGCGAGCCTACGAGCAGTACTTC. As protein: CASSLVRGKRAYEQYF. The chain links TRBV11-2 to TRBJ2-7; D unclear. Germline CDR1 and CDR2: SGHAT and FQNNGV. V was cut by 1 base and J by 2 bases, with 15 bases left in between. The CDR3 is 16 residues long.

This clone has just a few counts. This chain uses TRBV7-9 with TRBJ1-1, with 7 positions matching TRBD1. CDR3 size: 13 residues. J lost 7 bases, V lost 1 base, and 3 bases had no gene match. The V gene's germline CDR1 is SEHNR and CDR2 FQNEAQ (reference sequence). The CDR3 loop reads CASSLGGTVEAFF. CDR3 DNA: TGTGCCAGCAGCTTAGGGGGGACAGTTGAAGCTTTCTTT. Supplemented by reference TRBV7-9 and TRBJ1-1, the full variable domain reads DTGVSQNPRHKITKRGQNVTFRCDPISEHNRLYWYRQTLGQGPEFLTYFQNEAQLEKSRLLSDRFSAERPKGSFSTLEIQRTEQGDSAMYLCASSLGGTVEAFFGQGTRLTVV.

The V and J genes are TRBV28 and TRBJ2-2, with D possibly TRBD1 on 5 matching bases. In germline, CDR1 is MDHEN, CDR2 SYDVKM. The germline V and J ends were trimmed by 3 bases and 3 bases, with 11 bases remaining between them. This CDR3 is 15 amino acids long. CDR3 sequence (DNA): TGTGCCAGCAGTTTCGGTAGGGGATACACCGGGGAGCTGTTTTTT. Translation gives CASSFGRGYTGELFF.

This sequence joins TRBV7-8 and TRBJ2-2; 14 bases are shared with TRBD2. This CDR3 is 16 amino acids long. V trimming: 7 bases; J trimming: 5 bases; junction bases outside the gene matches: 6. Germline values: CDR1 SGHVS, CDR2 FQNEAQ. In DNA form, the CDR3 reads TGTGCCAGCACCCAAGGACTAGCGGGAGGAACCGGGGAGCTGTTTTTT. Translation gives CASTQGLAGGTGELFF.

This chain joins TRBV3-1 (or the pseudogene TRBV3-2) and TRBJ2-5, with 8 bases lining up with TRBD2. The junction had 9 bases not matched to a gene; V was cut back by 6 bases and J by 3 bases. CDR3 size: 15 residues. Per germline, CDR1 LGHDT and CDR2 YNNKEL (reference sequence). The CDR3 nucleotides read TGTGCCAGCAGTCTCCCAGCGGGAGTAGAAGAGACCCAGTACTTC. The encoded protein is CASSLPAGVEETQYF.